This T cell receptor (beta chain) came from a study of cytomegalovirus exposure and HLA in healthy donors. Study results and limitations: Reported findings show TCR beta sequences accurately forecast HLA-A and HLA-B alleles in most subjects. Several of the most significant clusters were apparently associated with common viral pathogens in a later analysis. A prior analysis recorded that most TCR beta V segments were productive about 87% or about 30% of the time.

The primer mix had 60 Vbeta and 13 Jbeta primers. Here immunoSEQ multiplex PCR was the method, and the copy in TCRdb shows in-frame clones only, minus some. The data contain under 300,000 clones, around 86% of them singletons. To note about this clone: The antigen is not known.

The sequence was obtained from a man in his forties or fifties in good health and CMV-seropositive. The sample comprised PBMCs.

CDR3 sequence (DNA): TGTGCCAGCAGTGCCGGGACAGGGGGATCGAACACTGAAGCTTTCTTT. It yields the protein CASSAGTGGSNTEAFF. The chain has TRBV28 and TRBJ1-1; 11 bases are shared with TRBD1. V was clipped by 5 bases and J by 1 base; unmatched bases: 6. CDR1 MDHEN and CDR2 SYDVKM come from the germline V gene. The length of the CDR3 is 16 residues.